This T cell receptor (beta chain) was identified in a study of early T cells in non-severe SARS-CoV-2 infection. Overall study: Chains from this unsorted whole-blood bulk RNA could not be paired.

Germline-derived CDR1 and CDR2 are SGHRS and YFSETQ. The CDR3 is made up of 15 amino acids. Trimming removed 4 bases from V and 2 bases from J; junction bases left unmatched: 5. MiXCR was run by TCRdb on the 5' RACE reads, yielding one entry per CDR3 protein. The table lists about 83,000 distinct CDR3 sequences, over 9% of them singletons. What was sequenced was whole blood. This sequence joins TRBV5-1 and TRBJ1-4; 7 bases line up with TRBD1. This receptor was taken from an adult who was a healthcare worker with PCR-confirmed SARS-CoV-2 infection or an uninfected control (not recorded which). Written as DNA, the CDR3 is TGCGCCAGCAGCCCAGGGACAGCCACTAATGAAAAACTGTTTTTT. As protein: CASSPGTATNEKLFF.